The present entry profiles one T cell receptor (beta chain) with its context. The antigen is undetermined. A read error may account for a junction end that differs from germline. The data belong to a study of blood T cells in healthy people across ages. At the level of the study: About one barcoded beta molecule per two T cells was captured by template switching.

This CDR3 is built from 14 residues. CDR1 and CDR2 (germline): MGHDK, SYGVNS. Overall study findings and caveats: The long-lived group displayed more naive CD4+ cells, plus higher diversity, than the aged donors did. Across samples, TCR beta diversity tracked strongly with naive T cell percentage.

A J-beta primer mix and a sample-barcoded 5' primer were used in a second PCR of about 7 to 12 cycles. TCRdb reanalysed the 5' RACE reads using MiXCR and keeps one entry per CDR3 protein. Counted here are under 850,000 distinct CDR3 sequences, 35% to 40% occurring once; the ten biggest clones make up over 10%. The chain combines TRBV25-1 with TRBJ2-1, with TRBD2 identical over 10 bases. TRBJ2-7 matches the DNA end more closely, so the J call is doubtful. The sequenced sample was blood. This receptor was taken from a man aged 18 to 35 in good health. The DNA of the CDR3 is TGTGCCGGCAGCCCAGCGGGGGGGAACAATGAGCAGTACTTC. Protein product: CAGSPAGGNNEQYF.